These T cell receptor beta chains were read from a single sample in a study of CD8 T cells in ankylosing spondylitis. TCRdb reanalysed the 5' RACE reads using MiXCR and keeps one entry per CDR3 protein. The repertoire has 200,000 to 300,000 distinct CDR3 sequences, less than 10% of them found once; the top ten carry approximately 6.2%. The specimen was blood, either unsorted or a sorted T cell fraction (not recorded which). The source is a male donor with ankylosing spondylitis or in good health (not recorded which). Each CDR3 is given with its conserved first and last residue. A D gene is named only where the DNA matches it firmly. Clone size, where shown, is once, few, many, or a class for clones that have expanded.

J: TRBJ1-5
V: TRBV20-1
D: .
size: many
DNA: TGCAGTGCTATCCGCGGACATAGCAATCAGCCCCAGCATTTT
CDR3: CSAIRGHSNQPQHF

J: TRBJ1-2
V: TRBV19
D: TRBD1
size: few
DNA: TGTGCCAGTAGCCCTAGGGGGCCGGGATATGGCTACACCTTC
CDR3: CASSPRGPGYGYTF

J: TRBJ2-5
V: TRBV6-2/TRBV6-3
D: .
size: .
DNA: TGTGCCAGCAGCCCCGCGGATGAGACCCAGTACTTC
CDR3: CASSPADETQYF

J: TRBJ2-7
V: TRBV5-1
D: .
size: .
DNA: TGCGCCAGCAGCTACGACCGACCGGGCAGGGACGAGCAGTACTTC
CDR3: CASSYDRPGRDEQYF

J: TRBJ1-3
V: TRBV7-9
D: .
size: few
DNA: TGTGCCAGCAGCTTAGGTGGCGGTCAGCCTGGAAACACCATATATTTT
CDR3: CASSLGGGQPGNTIYF

J: TRBJ2-2
V: TRBV9
D: .
size: many
DNA: TGTGCCAGCAGCGTAGAAGCTAGCGAACTCACCGGGGAGCTGTTTTTT
CDR3: CASSVEASELTGELFF

J: TRBJ1-2
V: TRBV6-6
D: .
size: few
DNA: TGTGCCAGCAAGGAGGGCAATTATGGCTCCACCTTC
CDR3: CASKEGNYGSTF

J: TRBJ1-1
V: TRBV12-3/TRBV12-4
D: .
size: many
DNA: TGTGCCAGCAGCCGCACGGCCGCGAACACTGAAGCTTTCTTT
CDR3: CASSRTAANTEAFF

J: TRBJ1-2
V: TRBV4-2
D: .
size: many
DNA: TGTGCCAGCAGCCACCCAGGGGTGGAGGGCTACACCTTC
CDR3: CASSHPGVEGYTF

J: TRBJ2-5
V: TRBV5-1
D: .
size: many
DNA: TGCGCCAGCAGCTTGGTCTCTACCCAAGAGACCCAGTACTTC
CDR3: CASSLVSTQETQYF

J: TRBJ1-5
V: TRBV15
D: .
size: .
DNA: TGTGCCACCAGCGGGAGGAGTCCTCGCAATCAGCCCCAGCATTTT
CDR3: CATSGRSPRNQPQHF

J: TRBJ1-2
V: TRBV10-3
D: .
size: many
DNA: TGTGCCATCGCCCCCCGGGGGGGTGGCTACACCTTC
CDR3: CAIAPRGGGYTF

J: TRBJ2-5
V: TRBV20-1
D: .
size: many
DNA: TGCAGTGCTAGTTATCAGGGAACAGAGACCCAGTACTTC
CDR3: CSASYQGTETQYF

J: TRBJ2-2
V: TRBV20-1
D: .
size: many
DNA: TGCAGTGCTAGTAACAGTCCCGGGGAGCTGTTTTTT
CDR3: CSASNSPGELFF

J: TRBJ1-5
V: TRBV12-3/TRBV12-4
D: .
size: many
DNA: TGTGCCAGCAGTTTTTGGGGAACGAGCAATCAGCCCCAGCATTTT
CDR3: CASSFWGTSNQPQHF

J: TRBJ2-3
V: TRBV19
D: .
size: many
DNA: TGTGCCAGTAGTATAGTAGGGGAAGATACGCAGTATTTT
CDR3: CASSIVGEDTQYF

J: TRBJ2-7
V: TRBV20-1
D: TRBD2
size: many
DNA: TGCAGTGCTTCTATAGCGGGGGGCTCCTACGAGCAGTACTTC
CDR3: CSASIAGGSYEQYF

J: TRBJ2-4
V: TRBV7-9
D: .
size: .
DNA: TGTGCCAGCAGCTTAGCTCAAGACAGTATAGCCAAAAACATTCAGTACTTC
CDR3: CASSLAQDSIAKNIQYF

J: TRBJ2-3
V: TRBV5-1
D: .
size: .
DNA: TGCGCCAGCAGCTTGGCTAATCCCCGCTCAGATACGCAGTATTTT
CDR3: CASSLANPRSDTQYF

J: TRBJ1-1
V: TRBV12-3/TRBV12-4
D: TRBD1
size: many
DNA: TGTGCCAGCAGTGGGACAGCGTACCGCACTGAAGCTTTCTTT
CDR3: CASSGTAYRTEAFF

J: TRBJ2-1
V: TRBV20-1
D: TRBD2
size: .
DNA: TGCAGTGCTATTCGGACTAGCGGGAGTAGGGCCTACAATGAGCAGTTCTTC
CDR3: CSAIRTSGSRAYNEQFF

J: TRBJ2-3
V: TRBV27
D: TRBD2
size: .
DNA: TGTGCCAGCAGTTTAGAGAGGGGAGCGGGATTCACAGATACGCAGTATTTT
CDR3: CASSLERGAGFTDTQYF

J: TRBJ1-1
V: TRBV18
D: .
size: .
DNA: TGTGCCAGCTCACCATCTCAGGGAGCCCTCACTGAAGCTTTCTTT
CDR3: CASSPSQGALTEAFF

J: TRBJ1-2
V: TRBV5-1
D: .
size: few
DNA: TGCGCCAGCAGCTTGGCATCGACTGTTAACTATGGCTACACCTTC
CDR3: CASSLASTVNYGYTF

J: TRBJ2-5
V: TRBV20-1
D: TRBD2
size: few
DNA: TGCAGTGCACAAATTCTCCTAGCGGGAGTAGTGGAGACCCAGTACTTC
CDR3: CSAQILLAGVVETQYF

J: TRBJ2-7
V: TRBV2
D: TRBD1
size: many
DNA: TGTGCCAGCAGCATCAGGACAGGGAGCTCCTACGAGCAGTACTTC
CDR3: CASSIRTGSSYEQYF

J: TRBJ2-3
V: TRBV18
D: .
size: few
DNA: TGTGCCAGCTCACCAGCGGTGGGGGGCACAGATACGCAGTATTTT
CDR3: CASSPAVGGTDTQYF

J: TRBJ2-3
V: TRBV27
D: TRBD2
size: .
DNA: TGTGCCAGCAGTGGAGATCTAGCGGGAGGGCCTAACACAGATACGCAGTATTTT
CDR3: CASSGDLAGGPNTDTQYF

J: TRBJ2-1
V: TRBV12-3/TRBV12-4
D: .
size: many
DNA: TGTGCCAGCAGTCCACAGGGAACTTACAATGAGCAGTTCTTC
CDR3: CASSPQGTYNEQFF

J: TRBJ1-3
V: TRBV7-2
D: .
size: many
DNA: TGTGCCAGCAGCCCGACAGGATTCTCTGGAAACACCATATATTTT
CDR3: CASSPTGFSGNTIYF

J: TRBJ1-1
V: TRBV7-2
D: .
size: .
DNA: TGTGCCAGCAGCACCGCGGGACCCATTGAGGGGGCTTTCTTT
CDR3: CASSTAGPIEGAFF

J: TRBJ1-2
V: TRBV29-1
D: .
size: many
DNA: TGCAGCATCAGCAGGGACTATGGCTACACCTTC
CDR3: CSISRDYGYTF

J: TRBJ1-2
V: TRBV4-2
D: .
size: few
DNA: TGTGCCAGCAGCCAGGGTCCCCGAGGATTGGCCCCCTATGGCTACACCTTC
CDR3: CASSQGPRGLAPYGYTF

J: TRBJ2-7
V: TRBV7-8
D: TRBD1
size: few
DNA: TGTGCCAGCAGTCCCGGGACAGGGGCGCTCGAGCAGTACTTC
CDR3: CASSPGTGALEQYF

J: TRBJ2-7
V: TRBV7-2
D: TRBD2
size: many
DNA: TGTGCCAGCAGCCCTAGCATGGCCAGCGGGATGTACTTC
CDR3: CASSPSMASGMYF

J: TRBJ2-1
V: TRBV5-1
D: .
size: many
DNA: TGCGCCAGCAGCGTGACCGAGAACGACAATGAGCAGTTCTTC
CDR3: CASSVTENDNEQFF

J: TRBJ2-7
V: TRBV20-1
D: TRBD2
size: many
DNA: TGCAGTGCTAGAGATGGGGGGGGGGTCGAGCAGTACTTC
CDR3: CSARDGGGVEQYF

J: TRBJ2-7
V: TRBV30
D: TRBD2
size: few
DNA: TGTGCCTGGAGCGACGGACTAGTCCACGAGCAGTACTTC
CDR3: CAWSDGLVHEQYF

J: TRBJ1-2
V: TRBV20-1
D: TRBD1
size: many
DNA: TGCAGTGCTAGAGTTAGGACAGGCGCAGGCTACACCTTC
CDR3: CSARVRTGAGYTF

J: TRBJ2-1
V: TRBV29-1
D: TRBD2
size: many
DNA: TGCAGCGTTGAAAGTCCGGCGGGAGCCTCCTACAATGAGCAGTTCTTC
CDR3: CSVESPAGASYNEQFF